Listed below are T cell receptor beta chains from one sample, sequenced in a study of technical replicates of blood from a few donors. Sequencing was performed with immunoSEQ multiplex PCR; in TCRdb, only in-frame clones are kept and a portion is missing. Of about 59,000 clones detected, just under 95% appear once; the ten largest clones hold less than 4.5%. The sample consisted of PBMCs. Receptors were obtained from a human donor in good health. Some clones in this sample may be carry-over from other donors' samples. Both conserved end residues are trimmed from each CDR3. Each record gives: clone size, J gene, V gene, CDR3 protein. Size tells how often a clone was seen (once, few, many) or the class of an expanded clone, and some rows leave it out.

>-|TRBJ2-3|TRBV21-1
ASSKDTSGGSSTDTQY
>-|TRBJ2-1|TRBV2
ASRLEGNEQF
>-|TRBJ2-5|TRBV4-2
ASSQVGTSGGVQTQY
>-|TRBJ2-2|TRBV7-7
ASSRRFPVSGELF
>-|TRBJ2-5|TRBV7-2
ASSWKSGRALGETQY
>-|TRBJ2-7|TRBV19
ASSPGLANYEQY
>-|TRBJ1-2|TRBV7-9
ASTIAAGAEGYGYT
>-|TRBJ2-5|TRBV5-1
ASSSAGGRAQY
>-|TRBJ2-5|TRBV5-4
ASSTGLAGTEETQY
>-|TRBJ1-4|TRBV30
AWAGTATNEKLF
>-|TRBJ2-1|TRBV5-1
ASSPWGGSYNEQF
>-|TRBJ1-1|TRBV19
ASSIGSGSEAF
>-|TRBJ2-3|TRBV5-8
ASSLGTTAGAAPVTDTQY
>-|TRBJ2-3|TRBV9
ASSVSGGASTDTQY
>-|TRBJ1-6|TRBV30
AWTLASYNSPLH
>-|TRBJ2-7|TRBV6-1
ASTKTGTAYEQY
>-|TRBJ2-1|TRBV9
ASSVLGSTPYNEQF
>-|TRBJ1-2|TRBV19
ASSIVGEEPYGYT
>-|TRBJ2-7|TRBV5-4
ASSDVEIAGGDEQY
>-|TRBJ1-1|TRBV11-1
ASSAPGTPFRAF
>-|TRBJ1-5|TRBV27
ASSSYGWNQPQH
>-|TRBJ1-5|TRBV19
ASTPSGGTGAINQPQH
>-|TRBJ1-1|TRBV12-5
ASGFGGGIEAF
>-|TRBJ2-7|TRBV18
ASSPGLAYEQY
>once|TRBJ2-7|TRBV29-1
SVETGVNKQY
>-|TRBJ1-5|TRBV6-1
ASSEAQLRRSNQPQH
>-|TRBJ2-5|TRBV5-1
ASTPGQGRQTQY
>-|TRBJ2-1|TRBV4-2
ASSQGLAGENEQF
>once|TRBJ1-2|TRBV7-2
ASSVSGANQHGYT
>-|TRBJ2-7|TRBV4-1
ASSNSGGARWYEQY
>-|TRBJ1-1|TRBV7-9
ASSLEENTEAF
>-|TRBJ1-1|TRBV29-1
SVPGNTEAF
>-|TRBJ2-5|TRBV6-5
ASSHMTAGQETQY
>-|TRBJ1-1|TRBV7-9
ASDRVNTEAF
>-|TRBJ1-5|TRBV6-6
ASSYSPQGGQPQH
>-|TRBJ2-7|TRBV7-9
ASSAGDYEQY
>-|TRBJ2-7|TRBV6-5
ASSYSKGYEQY
>once|TRBJ2-6|TRBV5-1
ASSSTGSNSGANVLT
>-|TRBJ2-3|TRBV18
ASSPPAADTQY
>-|TRBJ1-4|TRBV4-1
ASSQVSGNLGGKLF
>once|TRBJ2-3|TRBV14
ASSRYTDTQY
>-|TRBJ2-7|TRBV18
ASSFNRDISYEQY
>-|TRBJ2-7|TRBV7-2
ASSQTGVEQY
>-|TRBJ2-7|TRBV25-1
ASAGTAYEQY
>-|TRBJ1-2|TRBV7-3
ASSPMRQLNYGYT
>-|TRBJ2-7|TRBV2
ASSEVTYEQY